The 2 T cell receptor beta chains reported below all come from one sample, sequenced in a study of CD8 T cells in Susac syndrome (dated by TCRdb to about 2019). Library preparation employed the immunoSEQ multiplex PCR assay. RNA was extracted using the RNeasy kit, and about 0.45 to 1 microgram was reverse transcribed with random hexamers. Starting from the raw public reads, TCRdb applied fastp trimming at Q25, assembled clones with MiXCR and retained in-frame beta chains. Each entry is one CDR3 protein sequence, shown with its most common DNA and genes. The table for this sample lists 150,000 to 200,000 distinct CDR3 sequences; roughly 95% of them were counted only once. Of the sample, approximately 0.097% falls within the top ten clones. The material sequenced was CD4+ T cells from PBMCs. All receptors derive from a human donor with multiple sclerosis.

The chain uses TRBV12-3 or TRBV12-4 and TRBJ1-2, with a possible D match to TRBD1 (6 bases). Trimming stripped 1 base from V and 13 bases from J, with 16 bases between. The CDR3 sequence is 13 residues long. CDR3 bases: TGTGCCAGCAGTTTAGGGGGACATGAAGGGTGCACCTTC. It is translated as CASSLGGHEGCTF.

The gene calls are TRBV30 and TRBJ1-1; a weak D match, TRBD1 (6 bases). Germline CDR1 and CDR2: GTSNPN and SVGIG (reference sequence). With 1 base removed from V and 10 bases from J, the gap between germline ends came to 16 bases. The CDR3 has 13 amino acids. CDR3 residues: CAWSDGRGPGAFF. CDR3 DNA sequence: TGTGCCTGGAGTGATGGCAGGGGCCCTGGAGCTTTCTTT. Full variable domain (outside the CDR3, taken from reference TRBV30 and TRBJ1-1): SQTIHQWPATLVQPVGSPLSLECTVEGTSNPNLYWYRQAAGRGLQLLFYSVGIGQISSEVPQNLSASRPQDRQFILSSKKLLLSDSGFYLCAWSDGRGPGAFFGQGTRLTVV.